This record covers a single T cell receptor (beta chain). Its specificity is not known. Sequencing used immunoSEQ multiplex PCR; TCRdb keeps in-frame clones, though not all of them. In the table there are tens of thousands of clones, 90% to 96% of which are singletons. This record belongs to a study of cytomegalovirus exposure and HLA in healthy donors. Whole-study findings and limits: Over 150 TCR beta chains were listed as cytomegalovirus-associated.

The CDR3 spans 12 residues. Germline V gene lookup returns CDR1 SGHNT and CDR2 YENEEA. The trim removed 4 bases at V and 7 bases at J, leaving 4 bases unmatched. This chain joins TRBV11-3 and TRBJ2-7; 7 bases fit TRBD1. This receptor was taken from a man between 18 and 35 years old in good health and CMV-seropositive. Sequencing input: PBMCs. Here the CDR3 reads CASSWTGGEQYF. In nucleotides, the CDR3 is TGTGCCAGCAGCTGGACAGGTGGGGAGCAGTACTTC.